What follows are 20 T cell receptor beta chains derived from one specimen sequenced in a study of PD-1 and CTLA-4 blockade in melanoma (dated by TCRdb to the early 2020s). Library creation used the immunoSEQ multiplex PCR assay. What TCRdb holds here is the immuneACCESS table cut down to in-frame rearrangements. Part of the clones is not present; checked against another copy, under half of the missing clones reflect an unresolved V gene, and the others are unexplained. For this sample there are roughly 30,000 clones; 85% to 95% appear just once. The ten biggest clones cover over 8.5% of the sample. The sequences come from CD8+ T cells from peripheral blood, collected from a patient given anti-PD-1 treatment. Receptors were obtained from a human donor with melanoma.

CDR3 region: CASSFGNEQYF. The CDR3 DNA reads TGTGCCAGCAGTTTCGGGAACGAGCAGTACTTC. V is TRBV12-3 or TRBV12-4 and J is TRBJ2-7, with D perhaps TRBD2 (5 bases). Trimming pared 3 bases from V and 5 bases from J, leaving 5 bases between. The CDR3 runs to 11 residues.

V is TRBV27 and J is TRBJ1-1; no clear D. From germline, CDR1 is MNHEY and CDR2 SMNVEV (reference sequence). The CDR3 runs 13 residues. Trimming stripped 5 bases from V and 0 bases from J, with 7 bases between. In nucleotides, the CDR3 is TGTGCCAGCAGTCCCCTAGTGAACACTGAAGCTTTCTTT. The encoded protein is CASSPLVNTEAFF.

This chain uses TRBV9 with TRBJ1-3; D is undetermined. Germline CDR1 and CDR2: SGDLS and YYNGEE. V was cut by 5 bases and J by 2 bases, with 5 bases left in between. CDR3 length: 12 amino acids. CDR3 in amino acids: CASRPAGNTIYF. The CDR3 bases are TGTGCCAGCAGGCCTGCTGGAAACACCATATATTTT.

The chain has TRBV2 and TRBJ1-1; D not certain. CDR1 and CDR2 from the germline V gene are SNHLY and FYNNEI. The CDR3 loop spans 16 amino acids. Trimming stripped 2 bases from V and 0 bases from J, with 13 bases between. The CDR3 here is CASSERTEDLNTEAFF. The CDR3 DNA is TGTGCCAGCAGTGAACGGACGGAGGATTTGAACACTGAAGCTTTCTTT. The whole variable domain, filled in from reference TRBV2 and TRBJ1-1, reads EPEVTQTPSHQVTQMGQEVILRCVPISNHLYFYWYRQILGQKVEFLVSFYNNEISEKSEIFDDQFSVERPDGSNFTLKIRSTKLEDSAMYFCASSERTEDLNTEAFFGQGTRLTVV.

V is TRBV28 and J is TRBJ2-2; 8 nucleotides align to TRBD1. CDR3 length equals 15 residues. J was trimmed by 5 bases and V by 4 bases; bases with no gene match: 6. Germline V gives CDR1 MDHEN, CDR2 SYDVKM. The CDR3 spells CASSWTGRWTGELFF. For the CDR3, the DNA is TGTGCCAGCAGTTGGACAGGGCGGTGGACCGGGGAGCTGTTTTTT.

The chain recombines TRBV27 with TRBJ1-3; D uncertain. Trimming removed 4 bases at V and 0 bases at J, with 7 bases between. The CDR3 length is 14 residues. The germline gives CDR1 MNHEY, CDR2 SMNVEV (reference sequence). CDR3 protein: CASSYRSSGNTIYF. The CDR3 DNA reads TGTGCCAGCAGTTACCGAAGCTCTGGAAACACCATATATTTT.

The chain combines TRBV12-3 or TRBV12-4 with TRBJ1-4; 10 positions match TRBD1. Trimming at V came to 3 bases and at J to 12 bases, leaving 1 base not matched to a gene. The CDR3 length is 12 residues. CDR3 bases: TGTGCCAGCAGTTTGGGGACAGGGGAACTGTTTTTT. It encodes CASSLGTGELFF.

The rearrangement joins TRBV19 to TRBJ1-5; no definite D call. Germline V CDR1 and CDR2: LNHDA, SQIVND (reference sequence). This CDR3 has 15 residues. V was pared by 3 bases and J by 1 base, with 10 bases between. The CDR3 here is CASSIRTASNQPQHF. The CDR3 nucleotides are TGTGCCAGTAGTATTAGAACAGCCAGCAATCAGCCCCAGCATTTT.

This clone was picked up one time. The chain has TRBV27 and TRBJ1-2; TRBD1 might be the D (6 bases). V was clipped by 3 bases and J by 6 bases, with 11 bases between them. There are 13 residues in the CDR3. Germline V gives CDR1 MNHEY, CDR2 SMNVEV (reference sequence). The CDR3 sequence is CASSFAQGDGYTF. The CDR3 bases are TGTGCCAGCAGTTTTGCACAGGGCGATGGCTACACCTTC.

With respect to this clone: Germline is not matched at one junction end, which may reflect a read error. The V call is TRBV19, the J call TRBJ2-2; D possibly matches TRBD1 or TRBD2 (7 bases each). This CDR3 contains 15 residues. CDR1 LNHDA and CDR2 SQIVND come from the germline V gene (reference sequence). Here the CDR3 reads CASEGGTANIGELFF. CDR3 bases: TGTGCCAGTGAGGGAGGGACAGCTAACATCGGGGAGCTGTTTTTT.

CDR3 amino acids: CASSSVSSQETQYF. The DNA of the CDR3 is TGTGCCAGCAGCTCTGTGTCTAGCCAAGAGACCCAGTACTTC. The V gene is TRBV7-9, the J gene TRBJ2-5; D remains unclear. The CDR3 sequence is 14 residues long. CDR1 is SEHNR and CDR2 is FQNEAQ in the germline V gene (reference sequence). V dropped 4 bases and J dropped 1 base, with 10 bases sitting between them.

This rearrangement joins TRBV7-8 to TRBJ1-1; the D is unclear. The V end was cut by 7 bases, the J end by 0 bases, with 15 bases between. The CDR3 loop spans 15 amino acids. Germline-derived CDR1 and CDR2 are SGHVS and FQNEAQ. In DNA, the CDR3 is TGTGCCAGCACCTCCCAGAAAGATTTGAACACTGAAGCTTTCTTT. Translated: CASTSQKDLNTEAFF.

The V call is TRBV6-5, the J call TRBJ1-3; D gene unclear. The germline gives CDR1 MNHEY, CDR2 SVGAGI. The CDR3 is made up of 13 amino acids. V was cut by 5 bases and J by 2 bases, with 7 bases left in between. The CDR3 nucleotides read TGTGCCAGCAGTCCACCTACTGGAAACACCATATATTTT. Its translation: CASSPPTGNTIYF.

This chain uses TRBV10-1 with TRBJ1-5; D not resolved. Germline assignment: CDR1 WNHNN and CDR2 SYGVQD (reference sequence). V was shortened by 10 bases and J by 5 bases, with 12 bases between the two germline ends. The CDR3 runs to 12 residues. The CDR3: CATPGSDQPQHF. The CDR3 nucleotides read TGCGCCACTCCGGGATCCGATCAGCCCCAGCATTTT.

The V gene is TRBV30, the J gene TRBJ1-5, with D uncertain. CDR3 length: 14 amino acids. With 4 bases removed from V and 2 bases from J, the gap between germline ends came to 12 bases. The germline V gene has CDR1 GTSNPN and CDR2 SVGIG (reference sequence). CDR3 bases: TGTGCCTGGACCCCAGGAGTGGGCAATCAGCCCCAGCATTTT. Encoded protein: CAWTPGVGNQPQHF.

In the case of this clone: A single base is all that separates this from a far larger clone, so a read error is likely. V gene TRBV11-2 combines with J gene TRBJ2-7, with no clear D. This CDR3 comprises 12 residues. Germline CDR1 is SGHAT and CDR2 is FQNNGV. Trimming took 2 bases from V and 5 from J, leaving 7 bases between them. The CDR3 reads CASSLMGNEQYF. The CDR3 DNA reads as TGTGCCAGCAGCTTAATGGGCAACGAGCAGTACTTC.

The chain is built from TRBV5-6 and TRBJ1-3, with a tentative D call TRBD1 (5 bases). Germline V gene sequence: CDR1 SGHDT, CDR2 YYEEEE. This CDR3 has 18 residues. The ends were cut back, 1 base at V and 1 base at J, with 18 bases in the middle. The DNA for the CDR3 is TGTGCCAGCAGCTTGTTTCTTCTCAGGGATCCGTCTGGAAACACCATATATTTT. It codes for CASSLFLLRDPSGNTIYF. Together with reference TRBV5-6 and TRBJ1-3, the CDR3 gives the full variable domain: DAGVTQSPTHLIKTRGQQVTLRCSPKSGHDTVSWYQQALGQGPQFIFQYYEEEERQRGNFPDRFSGHQFPNYSSELNVNALLLGDSALYLCASSLFLLRDPSGNTIYFGEGSWLTVV.

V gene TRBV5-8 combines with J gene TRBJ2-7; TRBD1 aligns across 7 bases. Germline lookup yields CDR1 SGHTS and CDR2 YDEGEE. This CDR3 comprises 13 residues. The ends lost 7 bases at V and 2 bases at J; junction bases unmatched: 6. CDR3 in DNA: TGTGCCAGCGTAACCGGGACAGCCTACGAGCAGTACTTC. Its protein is CASVTGTAYEQYF.

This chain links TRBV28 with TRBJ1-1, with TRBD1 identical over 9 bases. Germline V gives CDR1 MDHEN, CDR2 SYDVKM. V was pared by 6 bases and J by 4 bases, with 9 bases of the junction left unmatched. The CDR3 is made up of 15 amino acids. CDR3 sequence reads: CASSLTGGVGTEAFF. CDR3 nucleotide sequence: TGTGCCAGCAGCCTAACAGGGGGCGTTGGCACTGAAGCTTTCTTT.

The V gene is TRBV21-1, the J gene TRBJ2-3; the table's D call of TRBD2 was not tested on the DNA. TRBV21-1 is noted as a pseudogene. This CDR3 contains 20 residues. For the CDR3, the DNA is TGTGCCAGCAGCATCTACCGACTAGCGGGAGGACGTTATAGCACAGATACGCAGTATTTT. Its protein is CASSIYRLAGGRYSTDTQYF.